Listed below are T cell receptor beta chains from one sample, sequenced in a study of metastatic and nonmetastatic thyroid tumors. From the PCR reads, TCRdb re-called clones with MiXCR. The table shows 72,000 or so clones, with roughly 18% occurring only once. Sample: blood. The source is a female donor with papillary thyroid cancer or a benign thyroid nodule (not recorded which). Some clones in this sample may be carry-over from other donors' samples. Each CDR3 is given with its conserved first and last residue. The D gene is left open where the match is weak. Some rows have no size entry. The others give once, few or many, or a class for an expanded clone.

J: TRBJ2-7
length: 13
size: many
D: .
V: TRBV20-1
DNA: TGCAGTGCTGACCAAAGTGGAAACTACGAGCAGTACTTC
CDR3: CSADQSGNYEQYF

J: TRBJ2-3
length: 16
size: .
D: .
V: TRBV4-2
DNA: TGTGCCAGCAGCCAAGAATATCAGCGTGACACAGATACGCAGTATTTT
CDR3: CASSQEYQRDTDTQYF

J: TRBJ2-2
length: 13
size: many
D: .
V: TRBV5-1
DNA: TGCGCCAGCAGCGGGACCGACACCGGGGAGCTGTTTTTT
CDR3: CASSGTDTGELFF

J: TRBJ1-1
length: 13
size: many
D: .
V: TRBV6-2/TRBV6-3
DNA: TGTGCCAGCAGTACACGACCGGGCACTGAAGCTTTCTTT
CDR3: CASSTRPGTEAFF

J: TRBJ2-7
length: 13
size: many
D: .
V: TRBV25-1
DNA: TGTGCCAGCAGTGGCGGCGCGGGATACGAGCAGTACTTC
CDR3: CASSGGAGYEQYF

J: TRBJ2-1
length: 15
size: many
D: TRBD2
V: TRBV27
DNA: TGTGCCAGCAGTTCACTAGCGGGGAGGCACAATGAGCAGTTCTTC
CDR3: CASSSLAGRHNEQFF

J: TRBJ2-7
length: 11
size: few
D: .
V: TRBV29-1
DNA: TGCAGCGTGTCTACAGAATACGAGCAGTACTTC
CDR3: CSVSTEYEQYF

J: TRBJ2-1
length: 16
size: many
D: .
V: TRBV12-5
DNA: TGTGCTAGTGGTTTGGTACTATCTGGGACTCTCAATGAGCAGTTCTTC
CDR3: CASGLVLSGTLNEQFF

J: TRBJ2-2
length: 14
size: .
D: .
V: TRBV7-6
DNA: TGTGCCAGCAGCTTGGAGACAGACACCGGGGAGCTGTTTTTT
CDR3: CASSLETDTGELFF

J: TRBJ2-4
length: 16
size: few
D: .
V: TRBV7-9
DNA: TGTGCCAGCAGCCCCCTGACCGGCCTAGCCAAAAACATTCAGTACTTC
CDR3: CASSPLTGLAKNIQYF

J: TRBJ2-7
length: 16
size: many
D: .
V: TRBV30
DNA: TGTGCCTGGAGTGGGAGGAGGGGAGCCACCGCCTACGAGCAGTACTTC
CDR3: CAWSGRRGATAYEQYF

J: TRBJ2-2
length: 13
size: many
D: .
V: TRBV30
DNA: TGTGCCTGGAACAGGGGGGGGTCCGGGGAGCTGTTTTTT
CDR3: CAWNRGGSGELFF

J: TRBJ2-2
length: 14
size: many
D: TRBD2
V: TRBV19
DNA: TGTGCCAGTAGAGCGGGAGGGCACACCGGGGAGCTGTTTTTT
CDR3: CASRAGGHTGELFF

J: TRBJ2-2
length: 19
size: many
D: .
V: TRBV19
DNA: TGTGCCAGTAGTATAGACCGCCTCAAAAGGGCTTGGGACACCGGGGAGCTGTTTTTT
CDR3: CASSIDRLKRAWDTGELFF

J: TRBJ2-7
length: 14
size: .
D: TRBD1
V: TRBV19
DNA: TGTGCCAGTAGTCCGCCGGGACAGGGCTACGAGCAGTACTTC
CDR3: CASSPPGQGYEQYF

J: TRBJ1-2
length: 14
size: many
D: TRBD1
V: TRBV7-9
DNA: TGTGCCAGCAGCTACGGACAGGGCAGTCGTGGCTACACCTTC
CDR3: CASSYGQGSRGYTF

J: TRBJ2-2
length: 15
size: many
D: .
V: TRBV2
DNA: TGTGCCAGCAGTCCCATTCGACTAGAGTCCGGGGAGCTGTTTTTT
CDR3: CASSPIRLESGELFF

J: TRBJ1-2
length: 15
size: .
D: .
V: TRBV28
DNA: TGTGCCAGCATAGCCCCCGGGACGTCTTCACTCGGCTACACCTTC
CDR3: CASIAPGTSSLGYTF

J: TRBJ2-7
length: 15
size: many
D: TRBD1
V: TRBV28
DNA: TGTGCCAGCATAACAGGGGGACAGCAACCCTACGAGCAGTACTTC
CDR3: CASITGGQQPYEQYF

J: TRBJ2-3
length: 19
size: .
D: TRBD2
V: TRBV7-1
DNA: TGTGCCAGCAGCTCCTACTCCGGGGGGGGACTAGCGATCACAGATACGCAGTATTTT
CDR3: CASSSYSGGGLAITDTQYF

J: TRBJ2-5
length: 12
size: once
D: .
V: TRBV30
DNA: TGTGCCTGGAGGAGATGGGGTGAGACCCAGTACTTC
CDR3: CAWRRWGETQYF

J: TRBJ2-7
length: 15
size: many
D: TRBD1
V: TRBV7-9
DNA: TGTGCCAGCAGCTCTCCCGACAGGGAAGGTCACGAGCAGTACTTC
CDR3: CASSSPDREGHEQYF

J: TRBJ1-5
length: 15
size: .
D: TRBD1
V: TRBV7-2
DNA: TGTGCCAGCAGCTTAGCGGGACAGTCAAATCAGCCCCAGCATTTT
CDR3: CASSLAGQSNQPQHF

J: TRBJ2-1
length: 13
size: many
D: TRBD2
V: TRBV30
DNA: TGTGCCTGGAGGGGACTAGCGGAAAATGAGCAGTTCTTC
CDR3: CAWRGLAENEQFF

J: TRBJ1-6
length: 14
size: .
D: .
V: TRBV4-3
DNA: TGCGCCAGCAGCCAAGGGGGGGCATATTCACCCCTCCACTTT
CDR3: CASSQGGAYSPLHF

J: TRBJ2-2
length: 16
size: .
D: .
V: TRBV11-2
DNA: TGTGCCAGCAGCTCGGGACTCCCGAAGGGTGACGGGGAGCTGTTTTTT
CDR3: CASSSGLPKGDGELFF

J: TRBJ2-7
length: 18
size: many
D: TRBD1
V: TRBV6-1
DNA: TGTGCCAGCAGTGAATTCCTCCCCCGAGGGACAGGGGGCTACGAGCAGTACTTC
CDR3: CASSEFLPRGTGGYEQYF

J: TRBJ2-3
length: 14
size: many
D: .
V: TRBV7-9
DNA: TGTGCCAGCGGGGCTAGGGATCGCACAGATACGCAGTATTTT
CDR3: CASGARDRTDTQYF

J: TRBJ1-6
length: 13
size: many
D: TRBD1
V: TRBV10-3
DNA: TGTGCCATACGACAGGGGAATAATTCACCCCTCCACTTT
CDR3: CAIRQGNNSPLHF

J: TRBJ1-1
length: 12
size: .
D: .
V: TRBV30
DNA: TGTGCCTGGATCTCAGGGCGGGGGCGAGCTTTCTTT
CDR3: CAWISGRGRAFF

J: TRBJ2-7
length: 17
size: many
D: TRBD1
V: TRBV5-1
DNA: TGCGCCAGCAGCTCAACCGGGACAGGGGGCGTTTTCGGCGAGCAGTACTTC
CDR3: CASSSTGTGGVFGEQYF

J: TRBJ1-5
length: 16
size: many
D: TRBD1
V: TRBV19
DNA: TGTGCCAGTAGTATACCTCGACAGGGAGCCTATCAGCCCCAGCATTTT
CDR3: CASSIPRQGAYQPQHF

J: TRBJ2-7
length: 19
size: .
D: TRBD2
V: TRBV20-1
DNA: TGCAGTGCGTCACCGGGGGGACTAGCGGCGGGAATCGAGGCCTACGAGCAGTACTTC
CDR3: CSASPGGLAAGIEAYEQYF

J: TRBJ2-1
length: 18
size: .
D: .
V: TRBV4-1
DNA: TGCGCCAGCAGCCAAGATGGGGGGACTTCGAGCTCCTACAATGAGCAGTTCTTC
CDR3: CASSQDGGTSSSYNEQFF

J: TRBJ1-4
length: 12
size: many
D: .
V: TRBV20-1
DNA: TGCAGTGCTAGACTTCGAGTTGAAAAACTGTTTTTT
CDR3: CSARLRVEKLFF

J: TRBJ2-1
length: 17
size: many
D: .
V: TRBV24-1
DNA: TGTGCCACCAGTGATTTGGCAGGGGTATACGGGAACAATGAGCAGTTCTTC
CDR3: CATSDLAGVYGNNEQFF

J: TRBJ1-1
length: 17
size: many
D: .
V: TRBV5-4
DNA: TGTGCCAGCAGCTTGTTTGAAATAACAGGCATGAACACTGAAGCTTTCTTT
CDR3: CASSLFEITGMNTEAFF

J: TRBJ2-2
length: 13
size: many
D: TRBD2
V: TRBV20-1
DNA: TGCAGTGAGCGGGACGTGAACACCGGGGAGCTGTTTTTT
CDR3: CSERDVNTGELFF

J: TRBJ2-5
length: 13
size: once
D: .
V: TRBV20-1
DNA: TGCAGTGCTAGAGAGGGAGTGCCAGAGACCCAGTACTTC
CDR3: CSAREGVPETQYF

J: TRBJ1-1
length: 15
size: many
D: .
V: TRBV7-9
DNA: TGTGCCAGCAGCTTAGGTAATACGGGGGACACTGAAGCTTTCTTT
CDR3: CASSLGNTGDTEAFF